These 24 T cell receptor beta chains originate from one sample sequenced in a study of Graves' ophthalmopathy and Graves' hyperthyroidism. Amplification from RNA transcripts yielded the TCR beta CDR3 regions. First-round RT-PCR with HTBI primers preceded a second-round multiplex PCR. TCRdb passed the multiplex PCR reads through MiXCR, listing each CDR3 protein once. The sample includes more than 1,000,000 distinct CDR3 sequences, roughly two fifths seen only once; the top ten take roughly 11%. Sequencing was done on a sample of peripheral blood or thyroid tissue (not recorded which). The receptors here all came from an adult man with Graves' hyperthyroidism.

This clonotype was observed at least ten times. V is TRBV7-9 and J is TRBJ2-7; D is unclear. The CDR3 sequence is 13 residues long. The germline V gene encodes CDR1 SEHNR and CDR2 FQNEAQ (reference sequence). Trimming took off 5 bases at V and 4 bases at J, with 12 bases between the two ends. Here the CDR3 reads CASSADPTYEQYF. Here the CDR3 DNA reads TGTGCCAGCAGCGCAGACCCTACGTACGAGCAGTACTTC.

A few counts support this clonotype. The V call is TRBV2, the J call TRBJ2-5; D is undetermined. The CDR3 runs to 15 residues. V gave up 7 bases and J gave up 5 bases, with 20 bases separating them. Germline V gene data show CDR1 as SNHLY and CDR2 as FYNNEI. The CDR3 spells CASNGEMSTYETQYF. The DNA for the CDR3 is TGTGCCAGCAATGGAGAGATGTCGACGTATGAGACCCAGTACTTC. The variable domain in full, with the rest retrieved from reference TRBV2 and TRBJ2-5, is EPEVTQTPSHQVTQMGQEVILRCVPISNHLYFYWYRQILGQKVEFLVSFYNNEISEKSEIFDDQFSVERPDGSNFTLKIRSTKLEDSAMYFCASNGEMSTYETQYFGPGTRLLVL.

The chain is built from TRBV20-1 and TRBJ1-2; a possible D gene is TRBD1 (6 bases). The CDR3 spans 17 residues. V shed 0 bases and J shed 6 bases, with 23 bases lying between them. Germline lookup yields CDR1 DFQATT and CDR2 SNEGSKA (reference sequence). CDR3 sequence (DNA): TGCAGTGCTAGAGATTCGAGGGGGAAAACGAGCCAGGATGGCTACACCTTC. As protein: CSARDSRGKTSQDGYTF.

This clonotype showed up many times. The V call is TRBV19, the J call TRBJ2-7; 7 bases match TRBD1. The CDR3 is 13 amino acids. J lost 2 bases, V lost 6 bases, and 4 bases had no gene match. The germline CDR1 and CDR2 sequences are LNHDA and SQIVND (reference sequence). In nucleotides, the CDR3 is TGTGCCAGTAGCCCGGACAGGACCTACGAGCAGTACTTC. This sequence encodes CASSPDRTYEQYF.

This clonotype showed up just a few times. The CDR3 DNA reads as TGCGCCAGCAGCCAAGAGGGGGCTAGCGGGGCGAACACCGGGGAGCTGTTTTTT. It yields the protein CASSQEGASGANTGELFF. The chain carries TRBV4-3 and TRBJ2-2; 9 nucleotides align to TRBD2. The CDR3 runs 18 residues. Germline values: CDR1 LGHNA, CDR2 YSLEER. Losses at the gene ends were 0 bases for V and 0 bases for J; bases not matched to a gene: 5.

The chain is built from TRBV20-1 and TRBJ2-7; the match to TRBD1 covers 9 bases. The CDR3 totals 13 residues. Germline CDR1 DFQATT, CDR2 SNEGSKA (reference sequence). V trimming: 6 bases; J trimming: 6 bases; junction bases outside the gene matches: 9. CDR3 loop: CSASTGGKGEQYF. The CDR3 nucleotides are TGCAGTGCAAGCACAGGGGGCAAAGGCGAGCAGTACTTC.

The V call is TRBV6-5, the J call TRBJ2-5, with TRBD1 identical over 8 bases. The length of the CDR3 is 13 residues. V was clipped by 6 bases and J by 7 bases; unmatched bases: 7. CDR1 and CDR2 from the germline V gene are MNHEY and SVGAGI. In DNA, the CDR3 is TGTGCCAGCAGCCAGGGGGCGCTTGGGACCCAGTACTTC. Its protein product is CASSQGALGTQYF.

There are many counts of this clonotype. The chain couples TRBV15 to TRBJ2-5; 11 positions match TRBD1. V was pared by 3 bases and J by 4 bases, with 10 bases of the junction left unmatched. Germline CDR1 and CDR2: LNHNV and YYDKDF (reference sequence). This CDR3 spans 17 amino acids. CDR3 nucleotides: TGTGCCACCAGCAGGGACAGGGGGCTGGTGGCCAGAGAGACCCAGTACTTC. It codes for CATSRDRGLVARETQYF.

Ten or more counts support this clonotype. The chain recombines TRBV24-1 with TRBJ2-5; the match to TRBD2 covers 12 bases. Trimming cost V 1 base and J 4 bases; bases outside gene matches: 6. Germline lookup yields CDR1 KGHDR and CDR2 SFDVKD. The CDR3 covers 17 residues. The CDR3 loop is CATSDFRTSGAGETQYF. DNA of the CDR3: TGTGCCACCAGTGATTTTAGGACTAGCGGGGCGGGAGAGACCCAGTACTTC.

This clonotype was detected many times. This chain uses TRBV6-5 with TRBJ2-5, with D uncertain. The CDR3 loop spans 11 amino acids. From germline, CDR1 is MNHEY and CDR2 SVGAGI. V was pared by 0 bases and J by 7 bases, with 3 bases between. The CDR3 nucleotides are TGTGCCAGCAGTTACTCGGCGACCCAGTACTTC. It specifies CASSYSATQYF.

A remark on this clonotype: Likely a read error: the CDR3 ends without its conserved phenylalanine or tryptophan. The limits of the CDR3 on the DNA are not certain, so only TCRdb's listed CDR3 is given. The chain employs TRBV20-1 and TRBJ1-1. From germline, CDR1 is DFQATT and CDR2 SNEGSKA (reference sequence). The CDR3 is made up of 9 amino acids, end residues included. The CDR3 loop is CSARVRGVL.

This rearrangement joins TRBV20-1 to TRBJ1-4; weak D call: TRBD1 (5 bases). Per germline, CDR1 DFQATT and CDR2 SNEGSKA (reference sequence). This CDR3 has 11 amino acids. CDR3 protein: CSSREAGKKFF. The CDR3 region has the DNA TGCAGCTCTAGAGAGGCAGGGAAAAAGTTTTTT.

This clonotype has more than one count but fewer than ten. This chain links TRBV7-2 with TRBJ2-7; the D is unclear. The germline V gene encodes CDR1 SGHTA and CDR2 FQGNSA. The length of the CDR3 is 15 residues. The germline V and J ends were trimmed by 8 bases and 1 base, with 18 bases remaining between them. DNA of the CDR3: TGTGCCAGCGCACCCTCGCTGGACGTATCCTACGAGCAGTACTTC. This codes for CASAPSLDVSYEQYF.

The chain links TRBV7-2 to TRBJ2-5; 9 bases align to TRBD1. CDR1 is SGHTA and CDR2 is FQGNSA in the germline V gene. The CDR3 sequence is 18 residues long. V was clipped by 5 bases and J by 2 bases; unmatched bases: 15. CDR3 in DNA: TGTGCCAGCAGCCCCATCCGGGACAGGGTGTGGGGGCAAGAGACCCAGTACTTC. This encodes CASSPIRDRVWGQETQYF.

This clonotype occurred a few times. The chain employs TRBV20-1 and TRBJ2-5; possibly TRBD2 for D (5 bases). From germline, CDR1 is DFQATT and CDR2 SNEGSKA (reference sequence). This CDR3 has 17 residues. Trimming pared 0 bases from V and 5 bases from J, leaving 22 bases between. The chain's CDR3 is CSARDRPELRASETQYF. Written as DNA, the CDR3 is TGCAGTGCTAGAGACCGCCCCGAGTTGCGGGCATCGGAGACCCAGTACTTC.

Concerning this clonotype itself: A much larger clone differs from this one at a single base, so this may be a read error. The CDR3 reads CASSVGHRNTEAFF. DNA for the CDR3: TGTGCCAGCAGCGTCGGACACAGAAACACTGAAGCTTTCTTT. The chain employs TRBV7-9 and TRBJ1-1, with D possibly matching TRBD1 (5 bases). The V gene lost 5 bases and the J gene lost 2 bases, with 12 bases spanning the gap. The CDR3 is 14 residues long. Germline CDR1 reads SEHNR; CDR2 reads FQNEAQ (reference sequence). Complete variable domain (other parts from reference TRBV7-9 and TRBJ1-1): DTGVSQNPRHKITKRGQNVTFRCDPISEHNRLYWYRQTLGQGPEFLTYFQNEAQLEKSRLLSDRFSAERPKGSFSTLEIQRTEQGDSAMYLCASSVGHRNTEAFFGQGTRLTVV.

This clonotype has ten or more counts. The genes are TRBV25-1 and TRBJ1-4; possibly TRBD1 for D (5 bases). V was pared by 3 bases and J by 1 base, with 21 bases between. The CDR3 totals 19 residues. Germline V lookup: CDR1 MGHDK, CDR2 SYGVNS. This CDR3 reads CASSDRLTWGEVTNEKLFF. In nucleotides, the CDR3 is TGTGCCAGCAGTGACCGACTTACATGGGGCGAGGTAACTAATGAAAAACTGTTTTTT.

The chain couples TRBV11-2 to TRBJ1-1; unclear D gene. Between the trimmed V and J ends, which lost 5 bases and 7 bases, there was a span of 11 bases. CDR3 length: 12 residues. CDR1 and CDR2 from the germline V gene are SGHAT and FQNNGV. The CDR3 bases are TGTGCCAGCAGCCCGACTGCTAATGAAGCTTTCTTT. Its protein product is CASSPTANEAFF.

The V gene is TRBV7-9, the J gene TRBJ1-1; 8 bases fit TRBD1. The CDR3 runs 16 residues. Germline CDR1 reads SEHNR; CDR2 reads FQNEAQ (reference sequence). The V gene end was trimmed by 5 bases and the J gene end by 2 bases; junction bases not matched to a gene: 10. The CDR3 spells CASSRQGSLINTEAFF. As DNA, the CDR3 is TGTGCCAGCAGCCGACAGGGGTCCCTAATTAACACTGAAGCTTTCTTT. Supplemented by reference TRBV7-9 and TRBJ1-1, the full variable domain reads DTGVSQNPRHKITKRGQNVTFRCDPISEHNRLYWYRQTLGQGPEFLTYFQNEAQLEKSRLLSDRFSAERPKGSFSTLEIQRTEQGDSAMYLCASSRQGSLINTEAFFGQGTRLTVV.

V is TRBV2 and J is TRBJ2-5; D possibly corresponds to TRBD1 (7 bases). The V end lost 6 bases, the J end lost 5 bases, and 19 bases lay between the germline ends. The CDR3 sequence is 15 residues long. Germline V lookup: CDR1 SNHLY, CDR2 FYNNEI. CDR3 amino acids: CASSSWRGRGETQYF. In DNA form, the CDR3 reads TGTGCCAGCAGCTCCTGGAGGGGGCGTGGGGAGACCCAGTACTTC.

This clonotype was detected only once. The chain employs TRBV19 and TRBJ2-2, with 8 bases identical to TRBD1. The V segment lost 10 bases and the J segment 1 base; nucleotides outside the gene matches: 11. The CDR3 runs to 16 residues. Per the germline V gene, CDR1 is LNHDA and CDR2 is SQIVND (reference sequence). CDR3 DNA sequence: TGTGCCACTAAATGGAGAACAGGGGGGAACACCGGGGAGCTGTTTTTT. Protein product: CATKWRTGGNTGELFF.

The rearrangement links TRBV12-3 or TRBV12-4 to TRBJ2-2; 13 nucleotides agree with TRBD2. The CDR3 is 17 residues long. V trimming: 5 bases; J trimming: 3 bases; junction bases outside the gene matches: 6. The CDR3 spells CASSRTSGSLYTGELFF. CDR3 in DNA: TGTGCCAGCAGTCGGACTAGCGGGAGTTTGTACACCGGGGAGCTGTTTTTT.

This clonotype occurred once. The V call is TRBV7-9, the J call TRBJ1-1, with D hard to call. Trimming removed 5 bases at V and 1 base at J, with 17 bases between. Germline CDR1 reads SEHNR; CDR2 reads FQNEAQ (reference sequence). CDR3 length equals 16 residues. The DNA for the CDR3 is TGTGCCAGCAGCGGACTAGCGGGATGGGGGAACACTGAAGCTTTCTTT. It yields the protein CASSGLAGWGNTEAFF.

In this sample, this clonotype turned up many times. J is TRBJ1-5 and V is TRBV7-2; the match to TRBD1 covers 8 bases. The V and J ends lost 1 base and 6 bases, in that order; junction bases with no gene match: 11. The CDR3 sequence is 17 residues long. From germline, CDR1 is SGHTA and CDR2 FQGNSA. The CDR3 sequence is CASSLVPAGGSAQPQHF. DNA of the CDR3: TGTGCCAGCAGCTTAGTCCCGGCAGGGGGCTCTGCTCAGCCCCAGCATTTT.